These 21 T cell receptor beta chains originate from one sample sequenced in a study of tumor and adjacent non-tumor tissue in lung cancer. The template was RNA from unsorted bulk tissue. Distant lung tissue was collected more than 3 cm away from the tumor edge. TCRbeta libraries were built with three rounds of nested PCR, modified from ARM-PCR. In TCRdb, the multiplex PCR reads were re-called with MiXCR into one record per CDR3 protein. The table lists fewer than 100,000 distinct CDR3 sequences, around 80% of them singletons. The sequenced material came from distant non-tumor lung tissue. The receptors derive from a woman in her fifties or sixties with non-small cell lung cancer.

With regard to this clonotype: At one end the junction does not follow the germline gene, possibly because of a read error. The CDR3 reads CSVEEIDRGSDTQYF. CDR3 in DNA: TGCAGCGTAGAAGAAATTGACAGGGGGTCGGATACGCAGTATTTT. J is TRBJ2-3 and V is TRBV29-1; TRBD1 matches 9 bases. In germline, CDR1 is SQVTM, CDR2 ANQGSEA. The CDR3 has 15 amino acids.

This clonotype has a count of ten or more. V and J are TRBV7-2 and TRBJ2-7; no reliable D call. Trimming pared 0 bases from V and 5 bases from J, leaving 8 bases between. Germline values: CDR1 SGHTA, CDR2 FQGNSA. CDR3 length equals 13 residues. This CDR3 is CASSLAGFDEQYF. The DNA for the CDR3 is TGTGCCAGCAGCTTAGCAGGGTTTGACGAGCAGTACTTC.

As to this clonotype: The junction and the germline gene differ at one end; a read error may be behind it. This CDR3 is CSPRAPGLGPQSDTQYF. CDR3 in DNA: TGCAGTCCTAGAGCCCCTGGGTTGGGGCCCCAGTCAGATACGCAGTATTTT. The chain joins TRBV20-1 to TRBJ2-3; a weak D match, TRBD1 (5 bases). The CDR3 covers 17 residues. Germline V gene data show CDR1 as DFQATT and CDR2 as SNEGSKA (reference sequence).

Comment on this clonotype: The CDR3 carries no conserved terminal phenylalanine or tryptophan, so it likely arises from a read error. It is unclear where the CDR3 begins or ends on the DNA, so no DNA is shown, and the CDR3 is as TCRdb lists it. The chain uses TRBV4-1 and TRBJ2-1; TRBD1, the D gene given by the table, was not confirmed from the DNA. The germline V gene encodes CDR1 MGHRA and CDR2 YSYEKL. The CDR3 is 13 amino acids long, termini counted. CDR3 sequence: CASSQKGDAEEFL.

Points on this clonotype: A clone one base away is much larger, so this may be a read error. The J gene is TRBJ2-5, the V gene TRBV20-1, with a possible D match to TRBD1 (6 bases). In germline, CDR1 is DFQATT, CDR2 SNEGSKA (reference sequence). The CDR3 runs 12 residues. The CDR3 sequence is CSVIRDKETKYF. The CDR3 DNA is TGCAGTGTTATCCGGGACAAAGAGACCAAGTACTTC.

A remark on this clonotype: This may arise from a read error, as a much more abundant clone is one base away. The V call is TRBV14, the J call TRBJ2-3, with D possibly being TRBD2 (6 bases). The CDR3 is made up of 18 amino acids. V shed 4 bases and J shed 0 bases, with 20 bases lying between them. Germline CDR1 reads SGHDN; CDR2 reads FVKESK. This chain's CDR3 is CASSLVGGRTNSTDTQYF. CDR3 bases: TGTGCCAGCAGCCTAGTCGGAGGGCGGACTAATAGCACAGATACGCAGTATTTT.

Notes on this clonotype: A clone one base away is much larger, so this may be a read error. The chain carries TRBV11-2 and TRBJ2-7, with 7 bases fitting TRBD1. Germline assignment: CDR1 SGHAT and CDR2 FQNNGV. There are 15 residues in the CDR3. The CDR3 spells CAISIQGKSSYEQYF. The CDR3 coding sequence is TGTGCCATCAGCATACAGGGGAAAAGTTCCTACGAGCAGTACTTC.

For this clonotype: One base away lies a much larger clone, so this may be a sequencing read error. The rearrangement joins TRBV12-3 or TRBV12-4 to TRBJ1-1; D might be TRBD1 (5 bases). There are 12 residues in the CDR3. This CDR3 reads CTSSPGDTEAFF. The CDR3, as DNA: TGTACCAGCAGTCCGGGGGACACTGAAGCTTTCTTT.

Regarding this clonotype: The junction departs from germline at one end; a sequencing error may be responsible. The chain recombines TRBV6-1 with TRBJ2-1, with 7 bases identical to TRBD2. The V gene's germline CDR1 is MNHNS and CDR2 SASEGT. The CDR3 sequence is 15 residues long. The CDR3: CATSEYPGGYNEQFF. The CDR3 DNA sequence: TGTGCCACCAGTGAATACCCGGGGGGTTACAATGAGCAGTTCTTC.

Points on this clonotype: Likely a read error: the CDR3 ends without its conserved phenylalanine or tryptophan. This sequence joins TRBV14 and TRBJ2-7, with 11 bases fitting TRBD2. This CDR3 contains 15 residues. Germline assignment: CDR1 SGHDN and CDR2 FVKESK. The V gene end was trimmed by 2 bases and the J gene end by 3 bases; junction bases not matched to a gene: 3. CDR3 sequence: CASSQLAGGFYEQYY. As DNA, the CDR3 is TGTGCCAGCAGCCAACTAGCGGGAGGTTTCTACGAGCAGTACTAC.

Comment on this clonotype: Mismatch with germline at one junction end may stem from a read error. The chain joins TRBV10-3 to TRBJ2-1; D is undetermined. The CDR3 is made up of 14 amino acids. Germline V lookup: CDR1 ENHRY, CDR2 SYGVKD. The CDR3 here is CINSPAGSCNEQFF. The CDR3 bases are TGTATCAATTCCCCCGCCGGCTCCTGCAATGAGCAGTTCTTC.

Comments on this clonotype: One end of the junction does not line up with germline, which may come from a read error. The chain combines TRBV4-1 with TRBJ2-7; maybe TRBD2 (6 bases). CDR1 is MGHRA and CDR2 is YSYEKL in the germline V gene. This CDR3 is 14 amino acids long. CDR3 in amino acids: CVSSQDRGSYEQYF. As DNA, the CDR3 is TGCGTCAGCAGCCAAGATCGGGGGAGCTACGAGCAGTACTTC.

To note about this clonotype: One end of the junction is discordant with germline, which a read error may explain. This chain's CDR3 is CASSEEGLGGTYNGQFF. The CDR3 nucleotides are TGTGCCAGCAGCGAAGAGGGACTAGGGGGAACCTACAATGGGCAGTTCTTC. The gene calls are TRBV6-1 and TRBJ2-1, with TRBD2 identical over 8 bases. The CDR3 covers 17 residues. The V gene's germline CDR1 is MNHNS and CDR2 SASEGT.

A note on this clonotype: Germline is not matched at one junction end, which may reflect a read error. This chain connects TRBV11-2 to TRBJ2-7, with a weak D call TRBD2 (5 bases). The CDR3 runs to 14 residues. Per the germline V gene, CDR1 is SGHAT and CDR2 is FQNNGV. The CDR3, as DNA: TGTGGCAGCAGTTTAGTTAGGGAGAGCTACGAGCAGTACTTC. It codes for CGSSLVRESYEQYF.

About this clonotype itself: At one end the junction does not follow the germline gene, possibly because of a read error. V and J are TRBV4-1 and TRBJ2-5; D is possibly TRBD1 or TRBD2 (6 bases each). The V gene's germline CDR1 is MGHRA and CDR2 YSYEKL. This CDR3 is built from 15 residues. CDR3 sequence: CANSQGGSGAETQYF. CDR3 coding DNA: TGCGCCAACAGCCAAGGCGGTTCGGGGGCAGAGACCCAGTACTTC.

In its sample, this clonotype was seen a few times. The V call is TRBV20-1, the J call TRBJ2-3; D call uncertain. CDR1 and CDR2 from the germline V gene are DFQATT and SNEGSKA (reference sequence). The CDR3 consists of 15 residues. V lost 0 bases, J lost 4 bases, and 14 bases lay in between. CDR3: CSARDTTEVADTQYF. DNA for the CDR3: TGCAGTGCTAGAGATACTACGGAAGTGGCAGATACGCAGTATTTT.

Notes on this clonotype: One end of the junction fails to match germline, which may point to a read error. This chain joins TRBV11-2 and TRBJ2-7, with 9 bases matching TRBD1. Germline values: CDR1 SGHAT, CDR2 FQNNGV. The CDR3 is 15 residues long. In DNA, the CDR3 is TGTGCCGGCAGCACCGGGACAGGGCGCATCTACGTGCAGTACTTC. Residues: CAGSTGTGRIYVQYF. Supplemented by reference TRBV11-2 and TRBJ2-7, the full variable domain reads EAGVAQSPRYKIIEKRQSVAFWCNPISGHATLYWYQQILGQGPKLLIQFQNNGVVDDSQLPKDRFSAERLKGVDSTLKIQPAKLEDSAVYLCAGSTGTGRIYVQYFGPGTRLTVT.

CDR3 DNA: TGCGCCAGCAGCCAAGACGACCGACTAACGGCAGATAGGCAATATTTT. Translated, it gives CASSQDDRLTADRQYF. V is TRBV4-1 and J is TRBJ2-3; weak D call: TRBD2 (5 bases). The CDR3 is 16 amino acids. V gave up 0 bases and J gave up 15 bases, with 25 bases separating them. Per the germline V gene, CDR1 is MGHRA and CDR2 is YSYEKL.

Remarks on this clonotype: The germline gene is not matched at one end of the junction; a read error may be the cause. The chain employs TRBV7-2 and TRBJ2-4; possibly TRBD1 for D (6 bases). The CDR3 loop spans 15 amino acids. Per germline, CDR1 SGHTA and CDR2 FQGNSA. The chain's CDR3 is CANSLQGPAKNIQYF. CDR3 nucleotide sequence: TGTGCCAACAGCCTACAGGGACCCGCCAAAAACATTCAGTACTTC.

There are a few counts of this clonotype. CDR3 sequence reads: CASSSGTDYEQYF. CDR3 in DNA: TGTGCCAGCAGCTCCGGGACTGACTACGAGCAGTACTTC. The chain links TRBV7-9 to TRBJ2-7, with a possible D match to TRBD2 (6 bases). The CDR3 is made up of 13 amino acids. The V and J ends lost 4 bases and 3 bases respectively, with 10 bases between them. Germline values: CDR1 SEHNR, CDR2 FQNEAQ (reference sequence).

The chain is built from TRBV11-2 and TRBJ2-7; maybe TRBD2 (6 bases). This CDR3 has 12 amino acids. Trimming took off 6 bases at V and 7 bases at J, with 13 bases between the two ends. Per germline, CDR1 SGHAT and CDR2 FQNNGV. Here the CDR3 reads CASSLGSGEQYF. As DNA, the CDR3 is TGTGCCAGCAGTTTGGGCAGCGGGGAGCAGTACTTC. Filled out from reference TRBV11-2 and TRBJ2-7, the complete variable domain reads EAGVAQSPRYKIIEKRQSVAFWCNPISGHATLYWYQQILGQGPKLLIQFQNNGVVDDSQLPKDRFSAERLKGVDSTLKIQPAKLEDSAVYLCASSLGSGEQYFGPGTRLTVT.